This record concerns one TCR beta chain sequence. The antigen it recognizes is unknown. No per-base quality is available; no much larger clone lies one base away. The sample originates from a study of blood T cell repertoires in COVID-19 (dated by TCRdb to between 2020 and 2021). For context, the study as a whole: The collaborator samples originated in the United States, Italy and Spain and spanned the acute and convalescent phases of COVID-19. Samples came from the ongoing ImmuneRACE study (first 160 participants) plus 1,254 subjects from 6 global collaborators. Where HLA class I and class II types were available, the types were taken from metadata supplied by the sample provider, not from assay-based typing. Deeply sampled blood TCRbeta repertoires from subjects exposed to, actively infected with, or recovered from COVID-19 were included in the dataset. The sample metadata nearly always contained a de-identified subject ID, COVID-19 status, age in years and sex. A freely available public database, intended as a resource for researchers studying the immune response to SARS-CoV-2, is where the repertoires were released. The prospective study material was composed of cDNA or gDNA derived from T cells, B-cell-depleted T cells, or PBMCs.

The immunoSEQ Assay, a bias-controlled multiplex PCR, was used to amplify TCRbeta CDR3 regions from genomic DNA. Per the source publication's procedure: The number of nucleated cells in each sample was estimated from the amplification of reference gene primers within the assay. Sequence reads were collapsed and filtered to measure the absolute abundance of every unique TCRbeta CDR3 rearrangement. For each sample, productive Simpson clonality was calculated by taking the square root of Simpson's diversity index across productive rearrangements. This is the immuneACCESS table as TCRdb keeps it, with only in-frame sequences that have V and J called. A part of the clones is gone; compared with another copy, unresolved V genes explain less than half, and the rest is unexplained. V and J calls and clone size are those listed in that table; D and trimming were worked out from the DNA. The table for this sample lists about 240,000 clones; around 81% of them were counted only once. About 2% of the sample is taken by the ten largest.

Looking up the germline V gene (reference sequence) yields CDR1 LNHNV and CDR2 YYDKDF. From V the trimming removes 0 bases and from J it removes 3 bases, while the gene matches leave 2 bases of the junction unaccounted for. The CDR3 starts with the cysteine, ends with the phenylalanine, and has 15 residues. The entry retains the CDR3 DNA only, 45 bases that are in frame from base 1. Samples from volunteer blood donors who had recovered from COVID-19 were contributed by a second Seattle source. The collaborating institutions used their own protocols to collect whole blood in K2EDTA tubes. Collaborator samples were shipped for TCRbeta analysis as frozen whole blood, isolated PBMCs, or DNA extracted from either sample type. Study-wide conclusions, independent of this receptor: How much clinical and demographic metadata was included differed by source and by participant, and the metadata was provided uncurated.

This TCR came from a man aged 30-40 years who had recovered from COVID-19. The chain joins TRBV15 to TRBJ1-3, with 7 central nucleotides matching TRBD1. The sequenced sample was peripheral blood. The nucleotides read TGTGCCACCAGCAGAGAAGGACAGGTTGGAAACACCATATATTTT. Translation gives CATSREGQVGNTIYF.